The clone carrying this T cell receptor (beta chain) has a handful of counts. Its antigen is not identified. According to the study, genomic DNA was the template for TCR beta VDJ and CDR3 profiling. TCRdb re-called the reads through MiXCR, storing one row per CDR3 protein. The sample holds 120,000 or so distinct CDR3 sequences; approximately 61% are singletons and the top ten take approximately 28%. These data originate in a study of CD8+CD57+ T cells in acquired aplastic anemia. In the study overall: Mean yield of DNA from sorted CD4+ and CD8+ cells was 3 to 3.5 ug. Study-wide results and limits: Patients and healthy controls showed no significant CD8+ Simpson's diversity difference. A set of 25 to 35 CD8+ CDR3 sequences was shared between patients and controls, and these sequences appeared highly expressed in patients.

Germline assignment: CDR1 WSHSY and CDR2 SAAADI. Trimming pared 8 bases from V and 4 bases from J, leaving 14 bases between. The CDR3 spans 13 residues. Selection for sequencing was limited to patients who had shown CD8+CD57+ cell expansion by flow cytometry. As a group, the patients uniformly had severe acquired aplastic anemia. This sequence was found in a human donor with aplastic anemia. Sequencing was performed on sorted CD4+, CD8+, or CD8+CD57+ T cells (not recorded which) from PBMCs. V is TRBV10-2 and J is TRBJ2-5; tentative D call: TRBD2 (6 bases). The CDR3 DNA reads TGCGCCAGCGGTAGAGGGACTTCAGAGACCCAGTACTTC. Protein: CASGRGTSETQYF.